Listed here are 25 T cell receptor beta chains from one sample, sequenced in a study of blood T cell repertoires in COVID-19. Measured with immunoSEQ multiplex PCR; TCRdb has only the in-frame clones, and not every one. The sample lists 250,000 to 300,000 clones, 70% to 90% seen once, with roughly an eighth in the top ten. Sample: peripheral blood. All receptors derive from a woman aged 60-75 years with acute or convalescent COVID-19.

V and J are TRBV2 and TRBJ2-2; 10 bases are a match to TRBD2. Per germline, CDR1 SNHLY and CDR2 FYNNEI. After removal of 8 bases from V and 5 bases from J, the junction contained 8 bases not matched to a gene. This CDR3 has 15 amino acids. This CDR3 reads CASEREGVQTGELFF. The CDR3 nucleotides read TGTGCCAGCGAGCGGGAGGGGGTACAAACCGGGGAGCTGTTTTTT.

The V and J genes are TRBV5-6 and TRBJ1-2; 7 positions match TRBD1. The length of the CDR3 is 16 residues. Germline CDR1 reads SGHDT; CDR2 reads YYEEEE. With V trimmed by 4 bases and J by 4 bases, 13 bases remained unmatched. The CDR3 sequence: CASSLLEGGGVYGYTF. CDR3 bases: TGTGCCAGCAGCCTCCTCGAAGGAGGGGGCGTCTATGGCTACACCTTC.

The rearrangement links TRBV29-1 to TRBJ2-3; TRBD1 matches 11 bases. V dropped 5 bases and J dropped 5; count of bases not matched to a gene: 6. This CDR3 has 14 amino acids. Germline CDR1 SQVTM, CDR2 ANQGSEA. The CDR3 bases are TGCAGCGTTTCGGACAGGGGGCGAGAAGATACGCAGTATTTT. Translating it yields CSVSDRGREDTQYF.

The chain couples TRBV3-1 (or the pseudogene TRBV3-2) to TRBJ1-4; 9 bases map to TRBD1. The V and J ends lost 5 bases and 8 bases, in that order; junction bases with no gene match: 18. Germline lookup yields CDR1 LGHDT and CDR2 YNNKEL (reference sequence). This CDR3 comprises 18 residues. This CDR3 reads CASSSQSRDRVRREKLFF. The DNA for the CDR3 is TGTGCCAGCAGCTCACAGTCCCGGGACAGGGTACGGCGCGAAAAACTGTTTTTT.

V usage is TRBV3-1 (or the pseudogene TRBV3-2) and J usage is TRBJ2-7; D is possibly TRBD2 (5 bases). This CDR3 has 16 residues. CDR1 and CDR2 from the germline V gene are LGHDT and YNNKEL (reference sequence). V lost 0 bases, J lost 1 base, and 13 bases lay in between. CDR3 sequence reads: CASSQDGPRGSYEQYF. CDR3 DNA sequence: TGTGCCAGCAGCCAAGATGGCCCTCGAGGGTCCTACGAGCAGTACTTC.

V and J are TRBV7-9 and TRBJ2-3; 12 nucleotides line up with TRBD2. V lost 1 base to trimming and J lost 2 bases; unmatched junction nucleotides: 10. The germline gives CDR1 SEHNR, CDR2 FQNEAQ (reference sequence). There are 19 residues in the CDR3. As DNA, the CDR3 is TGTGCCAGCAGCTTAGGCGTCGGGGGACTAGCGGGTACCACAGATACGCAGTATTTT. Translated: CASSLGVGGLAGTTDTQYF.

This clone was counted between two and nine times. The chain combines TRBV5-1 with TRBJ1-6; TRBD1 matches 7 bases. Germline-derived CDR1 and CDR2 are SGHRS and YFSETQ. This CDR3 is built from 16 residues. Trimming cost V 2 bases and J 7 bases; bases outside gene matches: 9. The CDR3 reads CASSFGDSLGNSPLHF. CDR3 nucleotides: TGCGCCAGCAGCTTCGGGGACAGTCTTGGCAATTCACCCCTCCACTTT.

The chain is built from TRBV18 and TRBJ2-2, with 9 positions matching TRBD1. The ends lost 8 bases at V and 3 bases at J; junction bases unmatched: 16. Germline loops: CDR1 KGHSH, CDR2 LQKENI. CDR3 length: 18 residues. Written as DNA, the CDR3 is TGTGCCAGCCCCATAACCACTACAGGGGGCCGATACACCGGGGAGCTGTTTTTT. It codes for CASPITTTGGRYTGELFF.

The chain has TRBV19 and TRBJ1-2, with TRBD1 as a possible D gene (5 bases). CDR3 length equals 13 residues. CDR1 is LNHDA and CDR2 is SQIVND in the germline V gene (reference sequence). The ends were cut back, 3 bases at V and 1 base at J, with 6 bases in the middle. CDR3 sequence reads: CASSMTVNYGYTF. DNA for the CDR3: TGTGCCAGTAGTATGACAGTTAACTATGGCTACACCTTC.

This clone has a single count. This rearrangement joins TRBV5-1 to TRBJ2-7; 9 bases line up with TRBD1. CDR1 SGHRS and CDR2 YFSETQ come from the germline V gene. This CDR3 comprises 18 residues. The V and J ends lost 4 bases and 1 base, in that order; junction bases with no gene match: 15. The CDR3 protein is CASSPGPFNRGQSYEQYF. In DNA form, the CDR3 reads TGCGCCAGCAGCCCTGGCCCTTTCAACAGGGGGCAGTCCTACGAGCAGTACTTC.

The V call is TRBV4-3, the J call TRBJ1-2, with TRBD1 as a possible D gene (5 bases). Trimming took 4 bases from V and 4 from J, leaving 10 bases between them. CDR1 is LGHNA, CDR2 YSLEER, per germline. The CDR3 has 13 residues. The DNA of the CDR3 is TGCGCCAGCAGCCCCGACAGAGCCTATGGCTACACCTTC. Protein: CASSPDRAYGYTF.

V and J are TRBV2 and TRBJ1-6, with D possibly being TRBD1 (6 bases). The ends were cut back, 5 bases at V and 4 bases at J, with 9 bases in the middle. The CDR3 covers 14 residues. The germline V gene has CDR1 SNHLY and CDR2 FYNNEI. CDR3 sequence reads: CASSRTDYNSPLHF. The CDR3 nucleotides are TGTGCCAGCAGTCGGACAGATTATAATTCACCCCTCCACTTT.

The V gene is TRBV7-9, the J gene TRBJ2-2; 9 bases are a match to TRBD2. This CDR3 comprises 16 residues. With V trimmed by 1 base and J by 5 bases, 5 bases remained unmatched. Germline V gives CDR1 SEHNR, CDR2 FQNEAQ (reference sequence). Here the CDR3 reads CASSLVPSGETGELFF. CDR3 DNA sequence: TGTGCCAGCAGCTTAGTTCCTAGCGGGGAAACCGGGGAGCTGTTTTTT.

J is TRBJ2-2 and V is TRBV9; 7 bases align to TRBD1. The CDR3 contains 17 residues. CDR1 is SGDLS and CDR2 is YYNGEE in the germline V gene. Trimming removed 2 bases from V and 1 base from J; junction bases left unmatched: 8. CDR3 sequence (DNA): TGTGCCAGCAGCGTCCCGACAGGGCAAGGGAACACCGGGGAGCTGTTTTTT. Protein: CASSVPTGQGNTGELFF.

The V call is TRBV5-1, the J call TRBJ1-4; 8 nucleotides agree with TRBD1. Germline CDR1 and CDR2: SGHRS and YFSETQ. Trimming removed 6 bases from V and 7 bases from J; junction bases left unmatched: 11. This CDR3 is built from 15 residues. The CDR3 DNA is TGCGCCAGCACTCAAGGGGCAGGGGGCGGTGAAAAACTGTTTTTT. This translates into CASTQGAGGGEKLFF.

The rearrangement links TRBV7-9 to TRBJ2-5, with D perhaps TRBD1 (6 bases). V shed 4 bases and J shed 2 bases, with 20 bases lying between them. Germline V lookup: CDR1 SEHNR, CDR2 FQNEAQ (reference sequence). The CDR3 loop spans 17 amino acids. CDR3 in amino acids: CASSSPSQGFRQETQYF. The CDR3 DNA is TGTGCCAGCAGCTCCCCTAGTCAGGGGTTCAGGCAAGAGACCCAGTACTTC.

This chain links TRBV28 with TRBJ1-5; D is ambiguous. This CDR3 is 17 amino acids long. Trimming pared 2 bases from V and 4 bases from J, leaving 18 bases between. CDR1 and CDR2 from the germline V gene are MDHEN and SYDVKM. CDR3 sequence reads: CASSLLVVLSGNQPQHF. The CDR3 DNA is TGTGCCAGCAGTTTACTTGTGGTGTTGTCGGGAAATCAGCCCCAGCATTTT. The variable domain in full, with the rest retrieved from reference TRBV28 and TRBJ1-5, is DVKVTQSSRYLVKRTGEKVFLECVQDMDHENMFWYRQDPGLGLRLIYFSYDVKMKEKGDIPEGYSVSREKKERFSLILESASTNQTSMYLCASSLLVVLSGNQPQHFGDGTRLSIL.

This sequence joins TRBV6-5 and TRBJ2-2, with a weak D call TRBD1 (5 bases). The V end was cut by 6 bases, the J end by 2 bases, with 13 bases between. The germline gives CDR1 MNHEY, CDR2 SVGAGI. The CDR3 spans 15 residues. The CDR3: CASSDRQFNTGELFF. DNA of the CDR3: TGTGCCAGCAGCGATAGACAGTTCAACACCGGGGAGCTGTTTTTT.

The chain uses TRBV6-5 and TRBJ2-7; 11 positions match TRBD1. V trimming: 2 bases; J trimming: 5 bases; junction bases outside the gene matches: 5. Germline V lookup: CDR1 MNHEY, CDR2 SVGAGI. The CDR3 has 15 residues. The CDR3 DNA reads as TGTGCCAGCAGTTACAGGTTGGGACAGGGGGACGAGCAGTACTTC. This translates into CASSYRLGQGDEQYF.

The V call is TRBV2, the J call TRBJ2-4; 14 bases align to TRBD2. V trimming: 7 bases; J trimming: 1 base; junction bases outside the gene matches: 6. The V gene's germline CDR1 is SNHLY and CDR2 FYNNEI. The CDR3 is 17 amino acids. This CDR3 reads CASMRLAGGTAKNIQYF. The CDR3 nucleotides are TGTGCCAGCATGAGACTAGCGGGAGGGACGGCCAAAAACATTCAGTACTTC. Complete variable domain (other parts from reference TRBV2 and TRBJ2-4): EPEVTQTPSHQVTQMGQEVILRCVPISNHLYFYWYRQILGQKVEFLVSFYNNEISEKSEIFDDQFSVERPDGSNFTLKIRSTKLEDSAMYFCASMRLAGGTAKNIQYFGAGTRLSVL.

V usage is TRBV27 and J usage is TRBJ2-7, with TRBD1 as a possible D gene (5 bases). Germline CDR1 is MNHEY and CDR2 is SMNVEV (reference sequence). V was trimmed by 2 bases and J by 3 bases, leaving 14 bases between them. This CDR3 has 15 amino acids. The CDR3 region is CASSLRQQAIYEQYF. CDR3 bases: TGTGCCAGCAGTTTAAGGCAACAGGCCATCTACGAGCAGTACTTC.

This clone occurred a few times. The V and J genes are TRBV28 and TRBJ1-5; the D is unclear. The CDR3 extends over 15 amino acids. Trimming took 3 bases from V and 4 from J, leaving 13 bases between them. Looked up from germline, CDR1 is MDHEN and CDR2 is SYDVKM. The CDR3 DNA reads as TGTGCCAGCAGTTTTTCAACCCGCAGGAATCAGCCCCAGCATTTT. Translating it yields CASSFSTRRNQPQHF.

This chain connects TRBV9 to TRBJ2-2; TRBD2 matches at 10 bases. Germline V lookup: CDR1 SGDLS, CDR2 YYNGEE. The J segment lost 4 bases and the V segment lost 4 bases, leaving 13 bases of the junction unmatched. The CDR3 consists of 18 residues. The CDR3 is CASSPGGRLAGATGELFF. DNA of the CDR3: TGTGCCAGCAGCCCTGGCGGGAGGCTAGCGGGAGCCACCGGGGAGCTGTTTTTT.

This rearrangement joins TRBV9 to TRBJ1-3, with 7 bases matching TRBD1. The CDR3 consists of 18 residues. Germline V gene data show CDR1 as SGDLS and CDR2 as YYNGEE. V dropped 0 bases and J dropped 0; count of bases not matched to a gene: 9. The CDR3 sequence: CASSVDRGHRSSGNTIYF. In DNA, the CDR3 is TGTGCCAGCAGCGTAGACAGGGGTCATCGGAGCTCTGGAAACACCATATATTTT.

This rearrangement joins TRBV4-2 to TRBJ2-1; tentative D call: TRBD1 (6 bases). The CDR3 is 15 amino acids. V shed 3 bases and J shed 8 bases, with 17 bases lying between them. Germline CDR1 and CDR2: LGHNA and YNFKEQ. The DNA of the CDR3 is TGTGCCAGCAGCCACGATACAGGGATTCTGGATGAGCAGTTCTTC. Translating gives CASSHDTGILDEQFF.